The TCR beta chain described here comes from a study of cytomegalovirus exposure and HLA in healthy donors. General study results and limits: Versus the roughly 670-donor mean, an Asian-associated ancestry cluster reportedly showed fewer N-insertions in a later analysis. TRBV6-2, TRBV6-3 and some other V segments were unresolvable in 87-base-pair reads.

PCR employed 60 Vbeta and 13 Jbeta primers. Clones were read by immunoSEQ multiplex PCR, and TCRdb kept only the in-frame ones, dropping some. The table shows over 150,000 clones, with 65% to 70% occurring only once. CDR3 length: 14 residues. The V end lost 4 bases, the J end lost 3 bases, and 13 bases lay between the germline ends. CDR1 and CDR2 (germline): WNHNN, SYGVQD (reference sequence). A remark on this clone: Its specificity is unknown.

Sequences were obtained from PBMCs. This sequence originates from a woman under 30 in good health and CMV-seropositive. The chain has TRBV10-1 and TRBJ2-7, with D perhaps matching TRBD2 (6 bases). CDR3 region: CASSAGLYGYEQYF. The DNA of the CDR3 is TGCGCCAGCAGTGCGGGACTCTATGGCTACGAGCAGTACTTC.